Each of the 14 T cell receptor beta chains below was sequenced from the same sample in a study of cytomegalovirus exposure and HLA in healthy donors. Primers included in the PCR were 60 Vbeta and 13 Jbeta primers. Sequenced by immunoSEQ multiplex PCR; TCRdb stores in-frame clones only, minus some. Of about 190,000 clones in the sample, 87% were seen once. Sequenced input: PBMCs. The receptors stem from a boy younger than 10 in good health and CMV-seronegative.

The chain is built from TRBV27 and TRBJ1-5; 11 bases align to TRBD1. Germline V gene lookup returns CDR1 MNHEY and CDR2 SMNVEV (reference sequence). This CDR3 is 13 amino acids long. V trimming: 8 bases; J trimming: 4 bases; junction bases outside the gene matches: 1. This CDR3 is CASRDRGNQPQHF. Here the CDR3 DNA reads TGTGCCAGCCGGGACAGGGGGAATCAGCCCCAGCATTTT.

This rearrangement joins TRBV6-5 to TRBJ2-5; 7 bases are a match to TRBD1. CDR1 MNHEY and CDR2 SVGAGI come from the germline V gene. The CDR3 has 13 amino acids. V was clipped by 6 bases and J by 1 base; unmatched bases: 2. The CDR3 protein is CASRGQPQETQYF. The CDR3 nucleotides are TGTGCCAGCAGGGGACAGCCCCAAGAGACCCAGTACTTC.

The chain is built from TRBV5-4 and TRBJ1-5; TRBD1 agrees at 8 bases. This CDR3 region has 14 residues. V lost 3 bases, J lost 3 bases, and 2 bases stayed unmatched. Germline V CDR1 and CDR2: SGHNT, YYREEE (reference sequence). This CDR3 is CASSSDRDNQPQHF. The CDR3 coding sequence is TGTGCCAGCAGCTCGGACAGGGACAATCAGCCCCAGCATTTT. Drawing the rest from reference TRBV5-4 and TRBJ1-5, the complete variable domain is ETGVTQSPTHLIKTRGQQVTLRCSSQSGHNTVSWYQQALGQGPQFIFQYYREEENGRGNFPPRFSGLQFPNYSSELNVNALELDDSALYLCASSSDRDNQPQHFGDGTRLSIL.

The V call is TRBV27, the J call TRBJ2-7; TRBD2 matches at 8 bases. Germline V gives CDR1 MNHEY, CDR2 SMNVEV (reference sequence). This CDR3 contains 15 residues. The trim removed 5 bases at V and 8 bases at J, leaving 14 bases unmatched. The CDR3 bases are TGTGCCAGCAGTACTCCTCCGGGACTAGGTAGGCAGCAGTACTTC. As protein: CASSTPPGLGRQQYF.

The gene calls are TRBV5-4 and TRBJ2-2; 12 bases map to TRBD2. Losses at the gene ends were 1 base for V and 7 bases for J; bases not matched to a gene: 2. This CDR3 has 15 amino acids. The germline gives CDR1 SGHNT, CDR2 YYREEE (reference sequence). The CDR3 protein is CASSLTSGRIGELFF. The DNA for the CDR3 is TGTGCCAGCAGCTTGACTAGCGGGAGGATCGGGGAGCTGTTTTTT.

The chain links TRBV5-1 to TRBJ2-3; TRBD2 aligns across 9 bases. The CDR3 runs to 15 residues. The V and J ends lost 4 bases and 4 bases, in that order; junction bases with no gene match: 7. Germline V gene sequence: CDR1 SGHRS, CDR2 YFSETQ. The CDR3 DNA follows: TGCGCCAGCAGCGCCTTAGCGGGAGAGCCAGATACGCAGTATTTT. Its translation is CASSALAGEPDTQYF.

The genes are TRBV4-1 and TRBJ2-3; maybe TRBD2 (6 bases). Trimming pared 0 bases from V and 4 bases from J, leaving 11 bases between. The CDR3 runs to 15 residues. Germline V gene data show CDR1 as MGHRA and CDR2 as YSYEKL. This CDR3 is CASSQDPGGADTQYF. CDR3 nucleotides: TGCGCCAGCAGCCAAGATCCCGGAGGGGCAGATACGCAGTATTTT.

This clone was seen a handful of times. V is TRBV13 and J is TRBJ2-6; D gene uncertain. Germline V lookup: CDR1 PRHDT, CDR2 FYEKMQ (reference sequence). CDR3 length: 13 residues. Trimming cost V 3 bases and J 4 bases, with 4 bases left between them. The CDR3 spells CASSLRGANVLTF. The CDR3 nucleotides read TGTGCCAGCAGCTTGAGGGGGGCCAACGTCCTGACTTTC.

The V gene is TRBV27, the J gene TRBJ1-2, with D possibly matching TRBD1 (5 bases). The V end lost 8 bases, the J end lost 8 bases, and 18 bases lay between the germline ends. Germline V lookup: CDR1 MNHEY, CDR2 SMNVEV (reference sequence). The CDR3 runs 13 residues. The CDR3 region is CASRSIQGSGYTF. CDR3 nucleotide sequence: TGTGCCAGCCGCTCAATCCAGGGATCAGGCTACACCTTC.

There are a few counts of this clone. The CDR3 reads CAWTPGLLSTEAFF. CDR3 nucleotides: TGTGCCTGGACCCCGGGTTTATTATCGACTGAAGCTTTCTTT. The rearrangement links TRBV30 to TRBJ1-1; D gene uncertain. Germline CDR1 GTSNPN, CDR2 SVGIG (reference sequence). CDR3 length: 14 residues. Trimming removed 4 bases from V and 5 bases from J, with 17 bases in between.

This CDR3 reads CASSPGLGEQYF. The DNA of the CDR3 is TGTGCCAGCTCACCAGGGCTCGGCGAGCAGTACTTC. This chain joins TRBV18 and TRBJ2-7; D unresolved. The germline V gene encodes CDR1 KGHSH and CDR2 LQKENI. The V gene lost 2 bases and the J gene lost 6 bases, with 8 bases spanning the gap. There are 12 residues in the CDR3.

The rearrangement uses TRBV28 and TRBJ2-1, with a possible D match to TRBD2 (6 bases). V was clipped by 5 bases and J by 0 bases, with 11 bases between them. Germline CDR1 is MDHEN and CDR2 is SYDVKM. The CDR3 spans 15 residues. CDR3 region: CASSPAGSSYNEQFF. The CDR3 DNA follows: TGTGCCAGCAGTCCTGCCGGGAGCTCCTACAATGAGCAGTTCTTC.

V usage is TRBV28 and J usage is TRBJ1-5; D is undetermined. This CDR3 contains 16 residues. The germline CDR1 and CDR2 sequences are MDHEN and SYDVKM. The V end lost 2 bases, the J end lost 4 bases, and 15 bases lay between the germline ends. As DNA, the CDR3 is TGTGCCAGCAGTTTACCTCAGAGGATCCCGAATCAGCCCCAGCATTTT. It codes for CASSLPQRIPNQPQHF.

The CDR3 region has the DNA TGTGCCAGCAGTTTATTAAGCTTTAACGCGGGTCCGGGTACGCAGTATTTT. Translation: CASSLLSFNAGPGTQYF. The chain recombines TRBV27 with TRBJ2-3; D might be TRBD2 (5 bases). The CDR3 sequence is 17 residues long. Deletions cut 1 base from V and 8 bases from J, with 22 bases between. The germline V gene encodes CDR1 MNHEY and CDR2 SMNVEV (reference sequence).